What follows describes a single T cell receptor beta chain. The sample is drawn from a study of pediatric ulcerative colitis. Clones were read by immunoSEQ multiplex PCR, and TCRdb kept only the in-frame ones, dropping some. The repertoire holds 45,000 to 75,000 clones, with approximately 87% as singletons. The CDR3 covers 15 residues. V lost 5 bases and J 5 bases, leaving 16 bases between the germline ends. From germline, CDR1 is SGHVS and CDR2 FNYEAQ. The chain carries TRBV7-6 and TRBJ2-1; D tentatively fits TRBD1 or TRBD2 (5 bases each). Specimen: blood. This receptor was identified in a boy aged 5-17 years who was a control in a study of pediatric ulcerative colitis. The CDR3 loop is CASSDPGGTDNEQFF. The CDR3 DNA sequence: TGTGCCAGCAGCGACCCTGGGGGAACTGACAATGAGCAGTTCTTC.